The 14 T cell receptor beta chains in this list originate from one sample, sequenced in a study of T cells after posttransplantation cyclophosphamide. Treatment was busulfan-fludarabine conditioning, a marrow graft, and cyclophosphamide on days +3 and +4. The assay was immunoSEQ multiplex PCR, and TCRdb's table has in-frame clones only and misses some. The sample shows roughly 16,000 clones, none of them appearing just once. This specimen was PBMCs, taken after allogeneic stem cell transplant with posttransplant cyclophosphamide. All receptors come from a female patient between 30 and 45 years old who received an allogeneic stem cell transplant from a related donor, was CMV-positive, and had no GVHD. Some T cells could come from the graft donor.

This clone was detected many times. J is TRBJ1-3 and V is TRBV5-1, with 7 positions matching TRBD1. Germline assignment: CDR1 SGHRS and CDR2 YFSETQ. The ends lost 5 bases at V and 0 bases at J; junction bases unmatched: 8. There are 16 residues in the CDR3. CDR3 DNA sequence: TGCGCCAGCAGTCTGACAGGGCTAAGCTCTGGAAACACCATATATTTT. It codes for CASSLTGLSSGNTIYF.

This clone was counted ten times or more. This chain joins TRBV18 and TRBJ1-2, with a tentative D call TRBD1 (6 bases). CDR1 and CDR2 from the germline V gene are KGHSH and LQKENI. The CDR3 has 15 residues. V shed 3 bases and J shed 5 bases, with 16 bases lying between them. Written as DNA, the CDR3 is TGTGCCAGCTCACCCTCTGGGGGCTTGGATTATGGCTACACCTTC. Encoded protein: CASSPSGGLDYGYTF.

Ten or more counts support this clone. V is TRBV4-3 and J is TRBJ2-5; 13 bases match TRBD2. With V trimmed by 4 bases and J by 1 base, 3 bases remained unmatched. The germline CDR1 and CDR2 sequences are LGHNA and YSLEER. CDR3 length equals 16 residues. The CDR3: CASSPGLAGVQETQYF. The CDR3 DNA is TGCGCCAGCAGCCCCGGACTAGCGGGAGTCCAAGAGACCCAGTACTTC.

This clone was counted ten times or more. The chain has TRBV19 and TRBJ1-1; D gene uncertain. Deletions cut 7 bases from V and 8 bases from J, with 14 bases between. CDR1 is LNHDA, CDR2 SQIVND, per germline (reference sequence). The CDR3 covers 12 residues. CDR3 residues: CASKTVNSEAFF. For the CDR3, the DNA is TGTGCCAGTAAAACTGTAAATTCCGAAGCTTTCTTT.

This clone was found many times. As DNA, the CDR3 is TGTGCCAGTAGTATAGGGGACACTTACACTCCCTACGAGCAGTACTTC. It encodes CASSIGDTYTPYEQYF. This chain joins TRBV19 and TRBJ2-7, with D possibly matching TRBD1 (6 bases). V lost 1 base and J 2 bases, leaving 15 bases between the germline ends. The germline gives CDR1 LNHDA, CDR2 SQIVND (reference sequence). This CDR3 is built from 16 residues. Based on the CDR3 plus reference TRBV19 and TRBJ2-7, the full variable domain is DGGITQSPKYLFRKEGQNVTLSCEQNLNHDAMYWYRQDPGQGLRLIYYSQIVNDFQKGDIAEGYSVSREKKESFPLTVTSAQKNPTAFYLCASSIGDTYTPYEQYFGPGTRLTVT.

Many counts were recorded for this clone. The rearrangement joins TRBV7-3 to TRBJ1-2, with D possibly matching TRBD1 (5 bases). Trimming removed 4 bases at V and 3 bases at J, with 9 bases between. The germline V gene has CDR1 SGHTA and CDR2 FQGTGA. The CDR3 runs 13 residues. The CDR3 DNA is TGTGCCAGCAGCTCCGGGACTTACTATGGCTACACCTTC. It is translated as CASSSGTYYGYTF.

This clone was counted at least ten times. The chain uses TRBV11-1 and TRBJ2-7, with D possibly being TRBD2 (5 bases). Germline V lookup: CDR1 SGHAT, CDR2 FQDESV (reference sequence). V shed 5 bases and J shed 0 bases, with 14 bases lying between them. This CDR3 is 15 amino acids long. The CDR3 DNA is TGTGCCAGCAGCCCCGTTACGGAGGTCTCCTACGAGCAGTACTTC. It codes for CASSPVTEVSYEQYF.

This clone was counted ten times or more. The chain links TRBV9 to TRBJ2-5; 8 positions match TRBD2. Unmatched junction bases numbered 9, after V lost 0 bases and J lost 2 bases. The CDR3 has 17 residues. Per the germline V gene, CDR1 is SGDLS and CDR2 is YYNGEE. The CDR3 DNA reads TGTGCCAGCAGCGTAGGGGGTAGCGGGAAGGCACAAGAGACCCAGTACTTC. Protein sequence: CASSVGGSGKAQETQYF.

The table lists this clone with many counts. The chain employs TRBV7-3 and TRBJ2-3, with D tentatively TRBD1 (6 bases). Germline CDR1 reads SGHTA; CDR2 reads FQGTGA. The germline V and J ends were trimmed by 5 bases and 1 base, with 16 bases remaining between them. The CDR3 is made up of 16 amino acids. The CDR3 here is CASSPSITGRTDTQYF. The CDR3 DNA sequence: TGTGCCAGCAGCCCTAGCATAACAGGGCGCACAGATACGCAGTATTTT.

This clone was observed many times. The chain uses TRBV7-9 and TRBJ2-5; TRBD2 matches at 12 bases. V lost 4 bases and J lost 5; bases outside the gene matches: 11. CDR1 is SEHNR, CDR2 FQNEAQ, per germline (reference sequence). The CDR3 has 17 amino acids. CDR3: CASSSPTSGSVWETQYF. CDR3 DNA: TGTGCCAGCAGCTCCCCGACTAGCGGGAGTGTCTGGGAGACCCAGTACTTC.

This clone was seen repeatedly, ten times or more. An end of the junction does not agree with germline; a read error may underlie this. Different DNA sequences within this sample yield the same CDR3. The chain carries TRBV6-6 and TRBJ1-5, with 9 bases matching TRBD1. Per germline, CDR1 MNHNY and CDR2 SVGAGI (reference sequence). This CDR3 spans 15 amino acids. CDR3 in DNA: TGTGCCAGCAGCTACTGGGACAGGGACAATCAGCCCCAGCATTTT. It codes for CASSYWDRDNQPQHF.

This clone was seen many times. This chain links TRBV6-5 with TRBJ2-3; 11 bases fit TRBD2. V lost 6 bases to trimming and J lost 7 bases; unmatched junction nucleotides: 9. CDR1 and CDR2 from the germline V gene are MNHEY and SVGAGI. The CDR3 runs 15 residues. CDR3 bases: TGTGCCAGCAGCTATTTCACTAGCGGGAGAAATACGCAGTATTTT. Its translation is CASSYFTSGRNTQYF.

This clone was detected many times. V is TRBV10-1 and J is TRBJ2-1, with 9 nucleotides matching TRBD2. Germline V lookup: CDR1 WNHNN, CDR2 SYGVQD (reference sequence). The J segment lost 6 bases and the V segment lost 5 bases, leaving 8 bases of the junction unmatched. The CDR3 loop spans 15 amino acids. CDR3 DNA: TGCGCCAGCAGTTTAGCGGGAGCTTCTGCCAATGAGCAGTTCTTC. It encodes CASSLAGASANEQFF.

This clone has a count of ten or more. V is TRBV9 and J is TRBJ2-7; 10 bases fit TRBD2. Trimming at V came to 2 bases and at J to 3 bases, leaving 5 bases not matched to a gene. CDR1 is SGDLS, CDR2 YYNGEE, per germline. The CDR3 is made up of 15 amino acids. The CDR3 DNA follows: TGTGCCAGCAGCGTTGCTAGCGGGAGTATCTACGAGCAGTACTTC. Translation: CASSVASGSIYEQYF.